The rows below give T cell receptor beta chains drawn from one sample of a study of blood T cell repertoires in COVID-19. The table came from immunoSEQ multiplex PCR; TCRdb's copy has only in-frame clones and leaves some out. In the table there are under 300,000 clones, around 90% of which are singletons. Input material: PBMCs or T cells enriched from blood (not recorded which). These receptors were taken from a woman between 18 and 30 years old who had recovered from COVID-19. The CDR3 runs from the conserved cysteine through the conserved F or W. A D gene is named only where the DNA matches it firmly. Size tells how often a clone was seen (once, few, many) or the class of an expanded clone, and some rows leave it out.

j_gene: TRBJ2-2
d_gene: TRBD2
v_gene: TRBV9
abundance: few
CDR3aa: CASSPRASGGNTGELFF
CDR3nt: TGTGCCAGCAGCCCCAGGGCTAGCGGGGGGAACACCGGGGAGCTGTTTTTT

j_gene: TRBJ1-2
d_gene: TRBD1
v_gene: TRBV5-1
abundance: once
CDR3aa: CASSLGTGSNYGYTF
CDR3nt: TGCGCCAGCAGCTTGGGGACAGGGTCTAACTATGGCTACACCTTC

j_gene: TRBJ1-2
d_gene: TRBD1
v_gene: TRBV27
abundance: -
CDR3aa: CASGPGTGTYGYTF
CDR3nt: TGTGCCAGCGGACCCGGGACAGGGACCTATGGCTACACCTTC

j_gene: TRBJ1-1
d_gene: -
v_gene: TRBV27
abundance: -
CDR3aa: CASSLFGRRGVRNTEAFF
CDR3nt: TGTGCCAGCAGTTTGTTCGGGAGGAGGGGGGTAAGGAACACTGAAGCTTTCTTT

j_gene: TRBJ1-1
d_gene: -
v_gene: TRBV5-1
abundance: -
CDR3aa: CASSIQEPMNTEAFF
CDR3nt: TGCGCCAGCAGCATACAGGAACCCATGAACACTGAAGCTTTCTTT

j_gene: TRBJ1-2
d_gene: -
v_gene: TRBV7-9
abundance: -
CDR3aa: CASSLNSPVDFDYTF
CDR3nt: TGTGCCAGCAGCTTAAATTCCCCGGTGGACTTTGACTACACCTTC

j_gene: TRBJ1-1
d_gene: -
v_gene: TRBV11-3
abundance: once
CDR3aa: CASSLDRQGKKGAFF
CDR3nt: TGTGCCAGCAGCTTAGATCGGCAGGGGAAGAAAGGAGCTTTCTTT

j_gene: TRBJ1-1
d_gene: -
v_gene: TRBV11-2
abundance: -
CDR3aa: CASSPGGGGWTEAFF
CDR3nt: TGTGCCAGCAGCCCCGGAGGGGGGGGGTGGACTGAAGCTTTCTTT

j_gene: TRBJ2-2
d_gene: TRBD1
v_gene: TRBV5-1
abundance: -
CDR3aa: CASSLRTGDTGELFF
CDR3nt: TGCGCCAGCAGCTTGCGGACAGGGGATACCGGGGAGCTGTTTTTT

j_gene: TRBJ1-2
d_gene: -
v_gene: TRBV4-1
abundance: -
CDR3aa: CASSQDRGYGYTF
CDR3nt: TGCGCCAGCAGCCAAGACAGGGGCTATGGCTACACCTTC

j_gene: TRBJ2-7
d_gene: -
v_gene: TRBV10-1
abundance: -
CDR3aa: CASGAALYEQYF
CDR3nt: TGCGCCAGCGGGGCCGCACTCTACGAGCAGTACTTC

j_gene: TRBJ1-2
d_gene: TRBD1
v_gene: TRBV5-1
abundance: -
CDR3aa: CASRDTGRGTYGYTF
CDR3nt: TGCGCCAGCAGGGACACGGGCAGGGGGACCTATGGCTACACCTTC

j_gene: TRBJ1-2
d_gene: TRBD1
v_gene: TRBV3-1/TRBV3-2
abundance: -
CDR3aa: CASSGGTGGRNYGYTF
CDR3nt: TGTGCCAGCAGCGGGGGGACAGGGGGCAGAAACTATGGCTACACCTTC

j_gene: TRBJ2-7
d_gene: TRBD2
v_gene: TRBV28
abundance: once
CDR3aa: CASSRTSGSSYEQYF
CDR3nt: TGTGCCAGCAGTCGGACTAGCGGGAGTTCCTACGAGCAGTACTTC

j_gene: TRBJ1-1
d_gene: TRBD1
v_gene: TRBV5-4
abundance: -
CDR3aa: CASSFGTGEAFF
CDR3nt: TGTGCCAGCAGCTTCGGGACAGGTGAAGCTTTCTTT

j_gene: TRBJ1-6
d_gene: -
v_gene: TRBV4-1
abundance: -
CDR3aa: CASSQDTRAPLHF
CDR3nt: TGCGCCAGCAGCCAAGATACGAGGGCACCCCTCCACTTT

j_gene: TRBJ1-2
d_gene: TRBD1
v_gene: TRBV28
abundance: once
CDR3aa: CASLGRQGALGGYTF
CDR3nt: TGTGCCAGCCTGGGGCGACAGGGGGCTTTAGGTGGCTACACCTTC

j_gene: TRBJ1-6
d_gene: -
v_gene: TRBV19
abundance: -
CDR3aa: CASSRRQADSYNSPLHF
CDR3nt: TGTGCCAGTAGTCGCCGACAGGCAGACTCCTATAATTCACCCCTCCACTTT

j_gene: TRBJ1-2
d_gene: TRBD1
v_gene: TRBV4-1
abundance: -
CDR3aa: CASSQEQTGVHYGYTF
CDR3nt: TGCGCCAGCAGCCAAGAGCAGACAGGGGTTCACTATGGCTACACCTTC

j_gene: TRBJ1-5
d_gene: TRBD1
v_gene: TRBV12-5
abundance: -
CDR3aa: CASGADRDQPQHF
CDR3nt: TGTGCTAGTGGCGCGGACAGGGATCAGCCCCAGCATTTT

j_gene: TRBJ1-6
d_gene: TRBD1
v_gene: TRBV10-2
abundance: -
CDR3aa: CASRGGQGSSPLHF
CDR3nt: TGCGCCAGCAGGGGGGGACAGGGAAGTTCACCCCTCCACTTT

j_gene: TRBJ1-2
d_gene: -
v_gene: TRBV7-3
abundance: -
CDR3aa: CASSLIPGDGYTF
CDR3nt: TGTGCCAGCAGCTTAATTCCGGGTGACGGCTACACCTTC

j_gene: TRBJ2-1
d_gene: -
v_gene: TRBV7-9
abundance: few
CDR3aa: CASSFFRSGEQFF
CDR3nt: TGTGCCAGCAGCTTTTTCCGCTCCGGTGAGCAGTTCTTC

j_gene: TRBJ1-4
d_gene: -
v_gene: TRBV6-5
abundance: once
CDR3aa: CASRTKGQVNEKLFF
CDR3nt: TGTGCCAGCAGAACTAAGGGGCAGGTTAATGAAAAACTGTTTTTT

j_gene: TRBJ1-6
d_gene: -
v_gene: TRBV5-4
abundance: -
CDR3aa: CASGGGYNSPLHF
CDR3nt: TGTGCCAGCGGAGGAGGGTATAATTCACCCCTCCACTTT

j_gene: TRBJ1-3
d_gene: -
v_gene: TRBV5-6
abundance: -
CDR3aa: CASNLLATGNTIYF
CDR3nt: TGTGCCAGCAACTTACTAGCGACAGGAAACACCATATATTTT

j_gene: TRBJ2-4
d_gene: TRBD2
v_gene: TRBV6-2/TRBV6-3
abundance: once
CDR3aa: CASSFLAEAKNIQYF
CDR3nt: TGTGCCAGCAGTTTTCTAGCGGAAGCCAAAAACATTCAGTACTTC

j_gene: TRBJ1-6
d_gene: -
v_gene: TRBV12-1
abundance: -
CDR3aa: CASCPGTNSPLHF
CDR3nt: TGTGCCAGCTGTCCGGGAACGAATTCACCCCTCCACTTT

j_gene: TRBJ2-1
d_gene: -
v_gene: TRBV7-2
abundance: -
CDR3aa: CASRAPSSYNEQFF
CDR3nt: TGTGCCAGCAGGGCGCCTAGTTCCTACAATGAGCAGTTCTTC

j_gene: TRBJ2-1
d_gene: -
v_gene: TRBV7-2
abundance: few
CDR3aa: CASSYQGVESAYNEQFF
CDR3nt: TGTGCCAGCAGCTATCAAGGGGTGGAGAGCGCCTACAATGAGCAGTTCTTC

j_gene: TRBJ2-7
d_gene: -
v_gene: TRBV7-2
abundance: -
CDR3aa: CASSWGPTYEQYF
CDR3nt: TGTGCCAGCAGTTGGGGGCCAACCTACGAGCAGTACTTC

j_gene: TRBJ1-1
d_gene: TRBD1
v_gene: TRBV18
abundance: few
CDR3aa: CASSPGQGNTEAFF
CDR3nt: TGTGCCAGCTCACCCGGACAGGGGAACACTGAAGCTTTCTTT

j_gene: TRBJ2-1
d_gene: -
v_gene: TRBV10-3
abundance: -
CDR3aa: CAISGRKDNEQFF
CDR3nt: TGTGCCATCAGTGGGAGGAAGGACAATGAGCAGTTCTTC

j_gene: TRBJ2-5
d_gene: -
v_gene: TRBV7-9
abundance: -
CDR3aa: CASRPHWGGRETQYF
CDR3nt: TGTGCCAGCAGACCCCATTGGGGGGGGCGGGAGACCCAGTACTTC

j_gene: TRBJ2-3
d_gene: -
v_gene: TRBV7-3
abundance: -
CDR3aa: CASSKGGTDTQYF
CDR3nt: TGTGCCAGCAGCAAGGGAGGAACAGATACGCAGTATTTT

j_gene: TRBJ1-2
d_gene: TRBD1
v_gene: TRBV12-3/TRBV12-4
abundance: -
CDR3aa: CASSFDRVAGYTF
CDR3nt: TGTGCCAGCAGTTTCGACAGGGTCGCTGGCTACACCTTC

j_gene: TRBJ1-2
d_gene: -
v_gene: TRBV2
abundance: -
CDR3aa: CASSAITDLDYGYTF
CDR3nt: TGTGCCAGCAGTGCTATTACCGATCTAGACTATGGCTACACCTTC

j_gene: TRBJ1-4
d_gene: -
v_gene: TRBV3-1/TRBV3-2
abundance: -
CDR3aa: CASSQGYWGPNEKLFF
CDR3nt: TGTGCCAGCAGCCAAGGCTACTGGGGGCCAAATGAAAAACTGTTTTTT

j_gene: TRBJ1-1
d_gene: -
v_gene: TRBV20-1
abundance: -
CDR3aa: CSARDRSEAFF
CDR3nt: TGCAGTGCTAGAGATCGGAGTGAAGCTTTCTTT

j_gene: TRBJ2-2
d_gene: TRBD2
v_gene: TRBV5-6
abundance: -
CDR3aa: CASSLGLAGRTGELFF
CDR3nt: TGTGCCAGCAGCTTGGGGCTAGCGGGGAGGACGGGGGAGCTGTTTTTT

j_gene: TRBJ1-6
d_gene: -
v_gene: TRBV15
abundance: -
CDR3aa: CATSRPTGSPGSPLHF
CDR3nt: TGTGCCACCAGCAGACCAACCGGGTCCCCTGGGTCACCCCTCCACTTT

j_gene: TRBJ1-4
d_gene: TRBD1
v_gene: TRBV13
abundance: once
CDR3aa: CASRTTGTGDNEKLFF
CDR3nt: TGTGCCAGCAGGACGACCGGGACAGGGGATAATGAAAAACTGTTTTTT

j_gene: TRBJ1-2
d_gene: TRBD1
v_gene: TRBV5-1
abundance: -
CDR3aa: CASSPDRAYGYTF
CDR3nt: TGCGCCAGCAGCCCTGACAGGGCTTACGGCTACACCTTC

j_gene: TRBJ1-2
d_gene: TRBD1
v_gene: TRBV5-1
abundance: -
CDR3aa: CASSFRGRLNYGYTF
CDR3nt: TGCGCCAGCAGCTTCAGGGGGCGCCTTAACTATGGCTACACCTTC

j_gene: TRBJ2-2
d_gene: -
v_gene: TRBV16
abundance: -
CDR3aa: CASSQVSTVGSTGELFF
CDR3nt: TGTGCCAGCAGCCAAGTATCGACAGTGGGTAGCACCGGGGAGCTGTTTTTT

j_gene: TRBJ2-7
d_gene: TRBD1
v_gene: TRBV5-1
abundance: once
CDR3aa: CASSPDRGFSYEQYF
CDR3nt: TGCGCCAGCAGCCCGGACAGGGGCTTCTCCTACGAGCAGTACTTC

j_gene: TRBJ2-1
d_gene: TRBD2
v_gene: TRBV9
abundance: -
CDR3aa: CASSVTGTTSNEQFF
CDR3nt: TGTGCCAGCAGCGTAACCGGGACTACCTCCAATGAGCAGTTCTTC

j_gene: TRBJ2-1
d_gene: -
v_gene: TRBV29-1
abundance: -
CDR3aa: CSVPSEGSSYNEQFF
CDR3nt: TGCAGCGTTCCGTCGGAGGGGAGCTCCTACAATGAGCAGTTCTTC

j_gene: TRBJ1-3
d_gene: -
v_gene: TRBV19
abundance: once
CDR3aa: CASSLGNTIYF
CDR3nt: TGTGCCAGTAGCCTTGGAAACACCATATATTTT